This T cell receptor beta chain was found in a study of CD8+ T cells in alopecia areata. RNA was isolated and reverse transcribed to cDNA, the sequencing template. Here immunoSEQ multiplex PCR was the method, and the copy in TCRdb shows in-frame clones only, minus some. The profile shows 95,000 to 150,000 clones, about 51% of them singletons. Peripheral blood samples and lesional scalp punch biopsies were obtained from alopecia areata patients. As concerns this clone: As yet, its antigen is unknown.

The CDR3 contains 13 residues. Trimming cost V 4 bases and J 3 bases, with 6 bases left between them. Germline CDR1 reads SEHNR; CDR2 reads FQNEAQ (reference sequence). Study conclusions and caveats: Across lesional scalp, and particularly alopecia totalis/universalis, clonality surpassed that of normal scalp. Scalp sample sequencing also detects resident alphabeta T cells of normal skin. Shared TCR sequences were less clear between patients than in mice, possibly partly from HLA diversity.

This chain uses TRBV7-9 with TRBJ1-4; D is ambiguous. Sequencing was carried out using NKG2D-low CD8+ T cells sorted from blood. The TCR sequence derives from a human donor with alopecia areata. DNA of the CDR3: TGTGCCAGCAGCTCCCGACCTAATGAAAAACTGTTTTTT. Translated, it gives CASSSRPNEKLFF.